The present TCR beta chain was sequenced within a study of molecular identifiers for immune sequencing clone quantification. This clonotype occurred a few times. Trimming removed 10 bases at V and 2 bases at J, with 20 bases between. The germline gives CDR1 MNHNY, CDR2 SVGAGI (reference sequence). The CDR3 consists of 16 residues. The authors built bulk TCR libraries by previously described methods with listed TCR primers. In TCRdb, the PCR reads were re-called with MiXCR into one record per CDR3 protein. This sample has 85,000 to 100,000 distinct CDR3 sequences, with roughly 24% found just once. The sample taken for sequencing was naive CD8+ T cells from blood, with Jurkat cell RNA spiked in. Subset here: FACS-sorted CD8+CD4-CCR7+CD45RA+ naive T cells. The source of this sequence is a human donor in good health. Some libraries in this study had Jurkat cell RNA spiked in. The rearrangement joins TRBV6-6 to TRBJ2-2, with unresolved D. The CDR3 spells CATTLLGFPNTGELFF. In DNA form, the CDR3 reads TGTGCCACCACTCTCTTGGGTTTCCCCAACACCGGGGAGCTGTTTTTT.